This T cell receptor (beta chain) was sequenced during a study of blood T cell repertoires in COVID-19. Assay used: immunoSEQ multiplex PCR; TCRdb lists only in-frame clones, some missing. Of about 37,000 clones in the sample, about 84% were seen once. The germline V and J ends were trimmed by 0 bases and 7 bases, with 7 bases remaining between them. This CDR3 spans 13 amino acids. Germline assignment: CDR1 LGHNA and CDR2 YSLEER. The receptor's source is a man between 65 and 85 years old with COVID-19, enrolled during active disease. This sequence joins TRBV4-3 and TRBJ1-5, with TRBD1 as a possible D gene (5 bases). The sample taken for sequencing was peripheral blood. In DNA form, the CDR3 reads TGCGCCAGCAGCCAAGACAGGGCCCAGCCCCAGCATTTT. Amino acids: CASSQDRAQPQHF.